Following are 16 T cell receptor beta chains from one sample sequenced in a study of early T cells in non-severe SARS-CoV-2 infection. TCRdb re-called the 5' RACE reads through MiXCR, storing one row per CDR3 protein. The table records over 85,000 distinct CDR3 sequences, 16% of them present only once. The sample consisted of whole blood. Receptors were obtained from an adult who was a healthcare worker with PCR-confirmed SARS-CoV-2 infection or an uninfected control (not recorded which).

The gene calls are TRBV5-6 and TRBJ2-2; no clear D gene. V shed 1 base and J shed 5 bases, with 9 bases lying between them. CDR3 size: 14 residues. Germline lookup yields CDR1 SGHDT and CDR2 YYEEEE. The CDR3 spells CASSLRLGTGELFF. The CDR3 DNA follows: TGTGCCAGCAGCTTGAGGCTTGGGACCGGGGAGCTGTTTTTT. The whole variable domain, remainder taken from reference TRBV5-6 and TRBJ2-2, is DAGVTQSPTHLIKTRGQQVTLRCSPKSGHDTVSWYQQALGQGPQFIFQYYEEEERQRGNFPDRFSGHQFPNYSSELNVNALLLGDSALYLCASSLRLGTGELFFGEGSRLTVL.

This chain connects TRBV29-1 to TRBJ2-5, with D tentatively TRBD1 or TRBD2 (6 bases each). Trimming took 6 bases from V and 2 from J, leaving 13 bases between them. Germline loops: CDR1 SQVTM, CDR2 ANQGSEA. The CDR3 has 13 residues. In nucleotides, the CDR3 is TGCAGCGTCCTCGGGGGCCCTCAAGAGACCCAGTACTTC. Encoded protein: CSVLGGPQETQYF.

This clonotype was found many times. The chain recombines TRBV12-3 or TRBV12-4 with TRBJ2-7, with D perhaps TRBD1 (5 bases). The CDR3 contains 13 residues. V was pared by 2 bases and J by 5 bases, with 10 bases between. The CDR3 DNA is TGTGCCAGCAGTTTATCCAGGGATGACGAGCAGTACTTC. Translation: CASSLSRDDEQYF.

The V call is TRBV2, the J call TRBJ1-1; no firm D call. The CDR3 is 15 amino acids. The V end was cut by 1 base, the J end by 3 bases, with 12 bases between. Germline CDR1 is SNHLY and CDR2 is FYNNEI. The CDR3 nucleotides are TGTGCCAGCAGTGAAGAACCGGGAAGGGACACTGAAGCTTTCTTT. Its translation is CASSEEPGRDTEAFF.

This clonotype appeared a few times. The rearrangement uses TRBV11-3 and TRBJ2-1, with D unclear. The CDR3 loop spans 13 amino acids. Trimming removed 3 bases from V and 8 bases from J, with 11 bases in between. Germline V CDR1 and CDR2: SGHNT, YENEEA. CDR3: CASSFRVGHEQFF. The CDR3 nucleotides read TGTGCCAGCAGCTTCCGAGTCGGCCATGAGCAGTTCTTC. Supplemented by reference TRBV11-3 and TRBJ2-1, the full variable domain reads EAGVVQSPRYKIIEKKQPVAFWCNPISGHNTLYWYLQNLGQGPELLIRYENEEAVDDSQLPKDRFSAERLKGVDSTLKIQPAELGDSAVYLCASSFRVGHEQFFGPGTRLTVL.

This clonotype showed up just a few times. The chain carries TRBV5-1 and TRBJ2-1, with D possibly matching TRBD1 (6 bases). The CDR3 is 16 residues long. V shed 1 base and J shed 2 bases, with 13 bases lying between them. Germline values: CDR1 SGHRS, CDR2 YFSETQ. Here the CDR3 reads CASSLLGGVAYNEQFF. Here the CDR3 DNA reads TGCGCCAGCAGCTTGTTAGGGGGAGTTGCCTACAATGAGCAGTTCTTC.

This clonotype was detected ten times or more. J is TRBJ1-1 and V is TRBV29-1, with a possible D match to TRBD1 (6 bases). This CDR3 comprises 16 residues. The germline V and J ends were trimmed by 4 bases and 1 base, with 19 bases remaining between them. The germline V gene has CDR1 SQVTM and CDR2 ANQGSEA. The CDR3 loop is CSVVGGRTARNTEAFF. Written as DNA, the CDR3 is TGCAGCGTTGTAGGCGGTAGGACAGCTCGGAACACTGAAGCTTTCTTT.

This clonotype has just a few counts. V and J are TRBV28 and TRBJ1-5, with D perhaps matching TRBD1 (6 bases). CDR3 length equals 16 residues. Trimming cost V 3 bases and J 6 bases, with 18 bases left between them. Per germline, CDR1 MDHEN and CDR2 SYDVKM. The CDR3 region is CASSFIAGGAIQPQHF. The CDR3, as DNA: TGTGCCAGCAGTTTTATCGCGGGGGGCGCAATTCAGCCCCAGCATTTT.

V gene TRBV5-6 combines with J gene TRBJ2-5; 7 nucleotides match TRBD2. After removal of 1 base from V and 6 bases from J, the junction contained 9 bases not matched to a gene. This CDR3 is 15 amino acids long. Germline CDR1 is SGHDT and CDR2 is YYEEEE. The CDR3 DNA reads as TGTGCCAGCAGCTTGATGTGGGGGGGAGTGAAGACCCAGTACTTC. Protein product: CASSLMWGGVKTQYF.

V usage is TRBV20-1 and J usage is TRBJ2-7; 9 nucleotides agree with TRBD1. The germline V gene encodes CDR1 DFQATT and CDR2 SNEGSKA (reference sequence). V shed 2 bases, J shed 3 bases, and the junction held 2 bases outside the gene matches. This CDR3 has 13 amino acids. The CDR3 sequence: CSARRGQGYEQYF. The CDR3 region has the DNA TGCAGTGCTAGAAGGGGACAGGGCTACGAGCAGTACTTC.

The rearrangement joins TRBV20-1 to TRBJ2-1; D ambiguous. CDR3 length equals 14 residues. Germline V gene sequence: CDR1 DFQATT, CDR2 SNEGSKA (reference sequence). Trimming took off 5 bases at V and 2 bases at J, with 13 bases between the two ends. CDR3 in DNA: TGCAGTGCTCCGGACCCCTTTACCTACAATGAGCAGTTCTTC. This gives the protein CSAPDPFTYNEQFF.

For this clonotype: The CDR3 carries no conserved terminal phenylalanine or tryptophan, so it likely arises from a read error. V usage is TRBV5-6 and J usage is TRBJ1-2, with 7 positions matching TRBD1. Germline values: CDR1 SGHDT, CDR2 YYEEEE. The CDR3 is made up of 14 amino acids. V shed 1 base, J shed 4 bases, and the junction held 4 bases outside the gene matches. The CDR3 region has the DNA TGTGCCAGCAGCTTGATTTACAGGGGCTATGGCTACACCATC. It yields the protein CASSLIYRGYGYTI.

This clonotype was picked up a small number of times. This rearrangement joins TRBV7-2 to TRBJ2-7, with 7 bases matching TRBD2. The germline gives CDR1 SGHTA, CDR2 FQGNSA. Unmatched junction bases numbered 12, after V lost 4 bases and J lost 3 bases. The CDR3 has 16 amino acids. The CDR3 DNA is TGTGCCAGCAGCTCCCCCGGGGCGGGAGTTAGCTACGAGCAGTACTTC. This translates into CASSSPGAGVSYEQYF.

This clonotype was seen a few times. This chain uses TRBV10-3 with TRBJ2-3, with a weak D call TRBD2 (6 bases). The CDR3 is made up of 14 amino acids. V lost 5 bases to trimming and J lost 2 bases, with 11 bases between them. Germline CDR1 reads ENHRY; CDR2 reads SYGVKD. CDR3 nucleotide sequence: TGTGCCATCAGTCGCGGGGCCGACACAGATACGCAGTATTTT. Its protein product is CAISRGADTDTQYF.

This clonotype came up a few times. The chain carries TRBV12-3 or TRBV12-4 and TRBJ2-1; the D gene is possibly TRBD2 (7 bases). V lost 7 bases to trimming and J lost 7 bases, with 14 bases between them. The CDR3 covers 13 residues. CDR3 amino acids: CASNRGAGNEQFF. CDR3 sequence (DNA): TGTGCCAGCAATCGGGGGGCGGGTAATGAGCAGTTCTTC.

This clonotype was recorded a few times. This chain uses TRBV10-3 with TRBJ2-7; no reliable D call. Trimming took 0 bases from V and 3 from J, leaving 9 bases between them. CDR3 length: 14 amino acids. CDR1 and CDR2 from the germline V gene are ENHRY and SYGVKD. CDR3 nucleotides: TGTGCCATCAGTGAGTCAACGGATGACTACGAGCAGTACTTC. This gives the protein CAISESTDDYEQYF.